The sequence of this T cell receptor (beta chain) was determined in a study of human T cells and chemical hapten exposure. Study information: The patients were mostly female; they had alopecia areata, totalis or universalis. Study findings and constraints: The number of TCRs over 1 in 1000 frequency stayed unchanged after DPC.

CDR1 and CDR2 (germline): SGHRS, YFSETQ. The CDR3 covers 13 residues. V was clipped by 4 bases and J by 6 bases; unmatched bases: 6. TCRdb re-derived calls from the RACE reads in MiXCR, one entry per CDR3 protein. The table has roughly 250,000 distinct CDR3 sequences, approximately 8.6% seen once. Regarding this clonotype: The antigen is not known.

Regarding time point: pre-sensitization, week 0. Indicated treatment: therapeutic diphenylcyclopropenone sensitization with weekly scalp DPC. Unfractionated whole blood served as the source for total RNA extraction. The V gene is TRBV5-1, the J gene TRBJ1-2, with 7 positions matching TRBD1. The sequencing here drew on whole blood, taken in connection with sensitization to the hapten diphenylcyclopropenone (DPC). The receptor was isolated from a woman aged 40 to 50 with alopecia areata. Some clones in this sample may be carry-over from other donors' samples. The chain's CDR3 is CASSPGTVDGYTF. The CDR3 nucleotides read TGCGCCAGCAGCCCCGGGACAGTAGATGGCTACACCTTC.